These 10 T cell receptor beta chains originate from one sample sequenced in a study of graft-versus-host responses after intestinal transplantation. Repertoires were generated with immunoSEQ multiplex PCR, while TCRdb's copy carries only in-frame clones and drops some. The sample shows 95,000 or so clones, 80% to 95% of them seen only once. The starting material was PBMCs, obtained around 68 weeks after intestinal transplant. The receptor source for this set is a human patient who received an intestinal transplant, so some T cells may come from the graft donor.

As concerns this clone: Other DNA sequences within the sample encode an identical CDR3. The rearrangement uses TRBV5-1 and TRBJ1-4, with a tentative D call TRBD1 (6 bases). The V gene's germline CDR1 is SGHRS and CDR2 YFSETQ. Trimming stripped 0 bases from V and 8 bases from J, with 20 bases between. This CDR3 contains 17 residues. The CDR3 DNA is TGCGCCAGCAGCTTGGCCGGTAGGAGGGGGACGGAGGAAAAACTGTTTTTT. Residues: CASSLAGRRGTEEKLFF.

The J gene is TRBJ1-4, the V gene TRBV7-9; TRBD1 matches at 8 bases. Trimming at V came to 6 bases and at J to 2 bases, leaving 8 bases not matched to a gene. Germline CDR1 and CDR2: SEHNR and FQNEAQ (reference sequence). The CDR3 contains 16 residues. Written as DNA, the CDR3 is TGTGCCAGCAGTTACCCCCAGGGGGCGACTAATGAAAAACTGTTTTTT. It is translated as CASSYPQGATNEKLFF. The variable domain in full, with the rest retrieved from reference TRBV7-9 and TRBJ1-4, is DTGVSQNPRHKITKRGQNVTFRCDPISEHNRLYWYRQTLGQGPEFLTYFQNEAQLEKSRLLSDRFSAERPKGSFSTLEIQRTEQGDSAMYLCASSYPQGATNEKLFFGSGTQLSVL.

CDR3 in DNA: TGTGCCAGCGGAAGGGGGACAGGGATTTCCTACGAGCAGTACTTC. Protein sequence: CASGRGTGISYEQYF. The chain uses TRBV6-5 and TRBJ2-7; 9 bases agree with TRBD1. With V trimmed by 8 bases and J by 1 base, 9 bases remained unmatched. Germline CDR1 and CDR2: MNHEY and SVGAGI. The CDR3 covers 15 residues.

The chain has TRBV5-6 and TRBJ1-1; D is possibly TRBD1 (5 bases). The V and J ends lost 4 bases and 1 base respectively, with 14 bases between them. Germline loops: CDR1 SGHDT, CDR2 YYEEEE. The CDR3 loop spans 15 amino acids. The CDR3 region has the DNA TGTGCCAGCAGCCGCCGACAGAATGAGAACACTGAAGCTTTCTTT. Translation: CASSRRQNENTEAFF.

The chain employs TRBV5-1 and TRBJ2-3, with 10 bases identical to TRBD2. Germline-derived CDR1 and CDR2 are SGHRS and YFSETQ. V was pared by 0 bases and J by 4 bases, with 14 bases of the junction left unmatched. The CDR3 loop spans 19 amino acids. CDR3 amino acids: CASSLGSQRGGLGADTQYF. In DNA, the CDR3 is TGCGCCAGCAGCTTGGGTTCCCAGCGGGGGGGCCTCGGAGCAGATACGCAGTATTTT.

This rearrangement joins TRBV4-1 to TRBJ2-2, with TRBD1 identical over 10 bases. Germline CDR1 is MGHRA and CDR2 is YSYEKL. J gave up 3 bases and V 4 bases, and 2 bases lay outside the gene matches. The CDR3 has 15 residues. CDR3 bases: TGCGCCAGCAGCCCCGGACAGGGGGACACCGGGGAGCTGTTTTTT. Its translation: CASSPGQGDTGELFF.

CDR3 DNA sequence: TGTGCCAGCAGTTACGTCGGGGCCCGTGAAGCTTTCTTT. It translates to CASSYVGAREAFF. The chain carries TRBV6-5 and TRBJ1-1, with D perhaps TRBD1 (5 bases). With 2 bases removed from V and 7 bases from J, the gap between germline ends came to 11 bases. CDR1 and CDR2 (germline): MNHEY, SVGAGI. The CDR3 sequence is 13 residues long.

This chain uses TRBV19 with TRBJ2-3; possible D gene TRBD2, 6 bases. CDR1 and CDR2 from the germline V gene are LNHDA and SQIVND (reference sequence). V lost 3 bases to trimming and J lost 5 bases, with 12 bases between them. CDR3 length equals 14 residues. The DNA for the CDR3 is TGTGCCAGTAGTATCGGAACCGGGGGAGATACGCAGTATTTT. It yields the protein CASSIGTGGDTQYF. The whole variable domain, remainder taken from reference TRBV19 and TRBJ2-3, is DGGITQSPKYLFRKEGQNVTLSCEQNLNHDAMYWYRQDPGQGLRLIYYSQIVNDFQKGDIAEGYSVSREKKESFPLTVTSAQKNPTAFYLCASSIGTGGDTQYFGPGTRLTVL.

In its sample, this clone was seen once. The gene calls are TRBV5-8 and TRBJ2-5, with a possible D match to TRBD2 (5 bases). CDR3 length: 15 residues. Trimming pared 4 bases from V and 2 bases from J, leaving 15 bases between. Germline V gene data show CDR1 as SGHTS and CDR2 as YDEGEE. The CDR3 loop reads CASSTGAGTQETQYF. As DNA, the CDR3 is TGTGCCAGCAGCACGGGCGCGGGCACTCAAGAGACCCAGTACTTC.

This chain joins TRBV5-5 and TRBJ2-3; 12 bases fit TRBD2. Trimming removed 4 bases from V and 5 bases from J; junction bases left unmatched: 8. CDR1 is SGHKS, CDR2 YYEKEE, per germline (reference sequence). There are 16 residues in the CDR3. The CDR3 region is CASSRYPSGGEDTQYF. DNA for the CDR3: TGTGCCAGCAGCCGCTATCCTAGCGGGGGGGAAGATACGCAGTATTTT.